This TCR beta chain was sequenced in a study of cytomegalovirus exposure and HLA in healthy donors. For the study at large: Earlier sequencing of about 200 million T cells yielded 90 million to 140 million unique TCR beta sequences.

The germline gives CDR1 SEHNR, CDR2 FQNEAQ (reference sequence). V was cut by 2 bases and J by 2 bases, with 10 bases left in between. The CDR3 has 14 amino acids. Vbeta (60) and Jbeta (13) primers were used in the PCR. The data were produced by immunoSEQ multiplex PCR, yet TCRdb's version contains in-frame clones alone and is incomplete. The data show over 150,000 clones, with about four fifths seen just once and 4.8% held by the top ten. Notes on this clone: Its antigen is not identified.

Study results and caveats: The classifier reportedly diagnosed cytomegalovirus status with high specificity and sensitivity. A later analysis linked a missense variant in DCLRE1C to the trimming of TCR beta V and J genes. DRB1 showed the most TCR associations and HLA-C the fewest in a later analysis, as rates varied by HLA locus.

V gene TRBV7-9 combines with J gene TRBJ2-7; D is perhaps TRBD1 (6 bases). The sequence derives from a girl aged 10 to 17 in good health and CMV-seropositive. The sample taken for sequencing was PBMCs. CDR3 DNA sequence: TGTGCCAGCAGCTTATCGGACAGTACCTACGAGCAGTACTTC. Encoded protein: CASSLSDSTYEQYF.